The 26 T cell receptor beta chains below were found in one sample sequenced in a study of cytomegalovirus exposure and HLA in healthy donors. Sequencing used immunoSEQ multiplex PCR; TCRdb keeps in-frame clones, though not all of them. The sample gives tens of thousands of clones, approximately 93% of which show up once; 2.5% to 3.5% is in the top ten. Sequencing was carried out using PBMCs. These receptor sequences come from a woman aged 18-29 years in good health and CMV-seropositive.

In this sample, this clone turned up a few times. The chain joins TRBV11-3 to TRBJ2-5, with TRBD2 as a possible D gene (5 bases). There are 14 residues in the CDR3. Trimming removed 5 bases from V and 1 base from J, with 11 bases in between. Germline CDR1 reads SGHNT; CDR2 reads YENEEA. The CDR3 sequence: CASSPDEGQETQYF. The DNA of the CDR3 is TGTGCCAGCAGCCCCGACGAGGGCCAAGAGACCCAGTACTTC.

The CDR3 region has the DNA TGTGCCAGCTTAGACAGGGGGGACACTGAAGCTTTCTTT. It codes for CASLDRGDTEAFF. The chain employs TRBV28 and TRBJ1-1; 9 nucleotides align to TRBD1. CDR1 and CDR2 from the germline V gene are MDHEN and SYDVKM. CDR3 length equals 13 residues. The V segment lost 8 bases and the J segment 3 bases; nucleotides outside the gene matches: 4.

The V gene is TRBV9, the J gene TRBJ2-1; D is ambiguous. The germline V and J ends were trimmed by 0 bases and 4 bases, with 14 bases remaining between them. There are 16 residues in the CDR3. The germline V gene has CDR1 SGDLS and CDR2 YYNGEE. The CDR3 DNA follows: TGTGCCAGCAGCGTAGACGCGGCGATACCATACAATGAGCAGTTCTTC. Amino acid sequence: CASSVDAAIPYNEQFF. Complete variable domain (other parts from reference TRBV9 and TRBJ2-1): DSGVTQTPKHLITATGQRVTLRCSPRSGDLSVYWYQQSLDQGLQFLIQYYNGEERAKGNILERFSAQQFPDLHSELNLSSLELGDSALYFCASSVDAAIPYNEQFFGPGTRLTVL.

The chain links TRBV5-5 to TRBJ2-7; 9 positions agree with TRBD1. CDR3 length: 15 amino acids. Germline V gives CDR1 SGHKS, CDR2 YYEKEE (reference sequence). Trimming removed 2 bases from V and 0 bases from J; junction bases left unmatched: 3. CDR3 DNA: TGTGCCAGCAGCTTTGAACAGGGGGCCTCCTACGAGCAGTACTTC. Protein sequence: CASSFEQGASYEQYF. Full variable domain (remainder filled in from reference TRBV5-5 and TRBJ2-7): DAGVTQSPTHLIKTRGQQVTLRCSPISGHKSVSWYQQVLGQGPQFIFQYYEKEERGRGNFPDRFSARQFPNYSSELNVNALLLGDSALYLCASSFEQGASYEQYFGPGTRLTVT.

V and J are TRBV4-3 and TRBJ1-2; D is ambiguous. The CDR3 covers 16 residues. The ends were cut back, 0 bases at V and 6 bases at J, with 17 bases in the middle. Per the germline V gene, CDR1 is LGHNA and CDR2 is YSLEER. CDR3: CASSQDYLAAADGYTF. CDR3 sequence (DNA): TGCGCCAGCAGCCAAGATTACTTGGCGGCCGCCGATGGCTACACCTTC.

V and J are TRBV30 and TRBJ2-7, with 7 bases matching TRBD1. With V trimmed by 2 bases and J by 4 bases, 2 bases remained unmatched. Germline loops: CDR1 GTSNPN, CDR2 SVGIG (reference sequence). This CDR3 spans 12 amino acids. CDR3: CAWSIQGYEQYF. The DNA for the CDR3 is TGTGCCTGGAGTATACAGGGGTACGAGCAGTACTTC.

V and J are TRBV7-9 and TRBJ2-1; 8 bases are a match to TRBD1. The ends lost 11 bases at V and 5 bases at J; junction bases unmatched: 8. CDR1 and CDR2 from the germline V gene are SEHNR and FQNEAQ (reference sequence). The CDR3 extends over 13 amino acids. This chain's CDR3 is CAGDRRPDNEQFF. As DNA, the CDR3 is TGTGCCGGGGACAGGCGACCGGACAATGAGCAGTTCTTC.

J is TRBJ2-7 and V is TRBV18; D gene ambiguous. The germline V and J ends were trimmed by 2 bases and 8 bases, with 13 bases remaining between them. The germline V gene encodes CDR1 KGHSH and CDR2 LQKENI. The CDR3 totals 13 residues. The CDR3 DNA sequence: TGTGCCAGCTCACCAGATCAGGTTCGGCAGCAGTACTTC. Amino acid sequence: CASSPDQVRQQYF.

J is TRBJ2-3 and V is TRBV7-2, with 8 bases identical to TRBD2. The CDR3 length is 17 residues. Unmatched junction bases numbered 10, after V lost 5 bases and J lost 0 bases. From germline, CDR1 is SGHTA and CDR2 FQGNSA. This CDR3 reads CASSPRLTGGSTDTQYF. CDR3 DNA: TGTGCCAGCAGCCCACGATTGACGGGAGGGAGCACAGATACGCAGTATTTT.

This clone showed up just once. The CDR3 sequence is CASSAHYRARDQPQHF. CDR3 nucleotides: TGTGCCAGCAGTGCTCACTACAGGGCACGCGATCAGCCCCAGCATTTT. V gene TRBV27 combines with J gene TRBJ1-5; D is perhaps TRBD1 (6 bases). The ends were cut back, 5 bases at V and 5 bases at J, with 19 bases in the middle. Germline V gives CDR1 MNHEY, CDR2 SMNVEV (reference sequence). CDR3 size: 16 residues.

The J gene is TRBJ1-1, the V gene TRBV10-3, with 7 bases matching TRBD1. After removal of 6 bases from V and 1 base from J, the junction contained 5 bases not matched to a gene. This CDR3 comprises 14 residues. Looked up from germline, CDR1 is ENHRY and CDR2 is SYGVKD. DNA for the CDR3: TGTGCCATCAGAATCGGGACAGCGAACACTGAAGCTTTCTTT. This sequence encodes CAIRIGTANTEAFF.

This clone was seen just once. The chain has TRBV19 and TRBJ2-1; 7 nucleotides align to TRBD1. CDR1 is LNHDA, CDR2 SQIVND, per germline (reference sequence). CDR3 length: 15 residues. V lost 4 bases and J lost 2; bases outside the gene matches: 5. The CDR3 loop reads CASSKDRHPYNEQFF. In DNA, the CDR3 is TGTGCCAGTAGTAAGGACAGGCACCCCTACAATGAGCAGTTCTTC.

This chain uses TRBV27 with TRBJ2-3; 10 bases line up with TRBD2. The CDR3 totals 17 residues. Per germline, CDR1 MNHEY and CDR2 SMNVEV (reference sequence). Unmatched junction bases numbered 8, after V lost 4 bases and J lost 1 base. The CDR3, as DNA: TGTGCCAGCAGTTGGGGGTTAGCGGGGGGCCGCACAGATACGCAGTATTTT. This encodes CASSWGLAGGRTDTQYF.

The chain is built from TRBV19 and TRBJ2-3, with D tentatively TRBD1 (5 bases). There are 15 residues in the CDR3. The V gene lost 2 bases and the J gene lost 2 bases, with 11 bases spanning the gap. From germline, CDR1 is LNHDA and CDR2 SQIVND (reference sequence). This CDR3 is CASSISPTDTDTQYF. The CDR3 nucleotides are TGTGCCAGTAGTATATCCCCGACAGACACAGATACGCAGTATTTT.

The chain combines TRBV5-1 with TRBJ2-5; 9 bases agree with TRBD1. Losses at the gene ends were 5 bases for V and 2 bases for J; bases not matched to a gene: 4. The CDR3 loop spans 14 amino acids. Germline assignment: CDR1 SGHRS and CDR2 YFSETQ. The CDR3 nucleotides are TGCGCCAGCAGGGACAGGGGCAATCAAGAGACCCAGTACTTC. It codes for CASRDRGNQETQYF.

The chain has TRBV19 and TRBJ1-1, with D tentatively TRBD1 (5 bases). CDR1 and CDR2 from the germline V gene are LNHDA and SQIVND (reference sequence). The V end was cut by 4 bases, the J end by 7 bases, with 16 bases between. The CDR3 spans 14 residues. CDR3 sequence: CASSSVDSVSEAFF. The CDR3 DNA is TGTGCCAGTAGTAGTGTTGACAGCGTCAGTGAAGCTTTCTTT.

V gene TRBV28 combines with J gene TRBJ1-1; a weak D match, TRBD1 (6 bases). Germline CDR1 and CDR2: MDHEN and SYDVKM. This CDR3 comprises 13 residues. Trimming removed 6 bases at V and 10 bases at J, with 18 bases between. The CDR3 sequence: CASSPHWGQGAFF. As DNA, the CDR3 is TGTGCCAGCAGCCCCCATTGGGGGCAGGGAGCTTTCTTT.

The chain employs TRBV7-8 and TRBJ2-7, with 8 bases fitting TRBD1. The CDR3 extends over 16 amino acids. Trimming removed 3 bases from V and 5 bases from J; junction bases left unmatched: 12. CDR1 and CDR2 from the germline V gene are SGHVS and FQNEAQ. The CDR3 loop reads CASSLAYGQGLNEQYF. CDR3 coding DNA: TGTGCCAGCAGCTTGGCGTACGGACAGGGTCTAAACGAGCAGTACTTC.

V gene TRBV7-8 combines with J gene TRBJ2-7; the match to TRBD1 covers 8 bases. This CDR3 contains 14 residues. The V segment lost 5 bases and the J segment 3 bases; nucleotides outside the gene matches: 6. Germline CDR1 SGHVS, CDR2 FQNEAQ. The CDR3 sequence is CASSPRGQGYEQYF. The CDR3 nucleotides are TGTGCCAGCAGCCCGCGTGGACAGGGCTACGAGCAGTACTTC.

The CDR3 DNA sequence: TGTGCCAGCAGCGCGCAGGTAGCGGGAGAACTTGAGCAGTTCTTC. As protein: CASSAQVAGELEQFF. The rearrangement links TRBV7-8 to TRBJ2-1; the match to TRBD2 covers 9 bases. Trimming cost V 5 bases and J 9 bases; bases outside gene matches: 11. The CDR3 spans 15 residues. Germline values: CDR1 SGHVS, CDR2 FQNEAQ. Full variable domain (remainder filled in from reference TRBV7-8 and TRBJ2-1): GAGVSQSPRYKVAKRGQDVALRCDPISGHVSLFWYQQALGQGPEFLTYFQNEAQLDKSGLPSDRFFAERPEGSVSTLKIQRTQQEDSAVYLCASSAQVAGELEQFFGPGTRLTVL.

V gene TRBV7-9 combines with J gene TRBJ2-1; possible D gene TRBD1, 6 bases. The CDR3 consists of 13 residues. The germline CDR1 and CDR2 sequences are SEHNR and FQNEAQ (reference sequence). The ends were cut back, 8 bases at V and 0 bases at J, with 8 bases in the middle. The CDR3 is CASGQSSYNEQFF. Written as DNA, the CDR3 is TGTGCCAGCGGACAGAGCTCCTACAATGAGCAGTTCTTC.

The V and J genes are TRBV10-3 and TRBJ2-6; 7 nucleotides agree with TRBD1. The CDR3 extends over 14 amino acids. Germline trimming cut 7 bases from V and 8 bases from J; bases unmatched to any gene: 8. The germline CDR1 and CDR2 sequences are ENHRY and SYGVKD. CDR3: CAITDRAMTNVLTF. The DNA of the CDR3 is TGTGCCATCACTGACAGGGCCATGACCAACGTCCTGACTTTC.

The V and J genes are TRBV11-3 and TRBJ1-1; no definite D call. This CDR3 is built from 13 residues. Germline V lookup: CDR1 SGHNT, CDR2 YENEEA. Trimming removed 4 bases from V and 5 bases from J, with 11 bases in between. CDR3 DNA sequence: TGTGCCAGCAGCTCGCCTAGAAATACTGAAGCTTTCTTT. Its protein is CASSSPRNTEAFF.

The CDR3 DNA reads as TGTGCCAGCAGCTTAGGGCCCCTGACAGATACGCAGTATTTT. Translation gives CASSLGPLTDTQYF. The V and J genes are TRBV11-3 and TRBJ2-3; D is unclear. Germline CDR1 reads SGHNT; CDR2 reads YENEEA. CDR3 length: 14 amino acids. Trimming stripped 1 base from V and 3 bases from J, with 8 bases between.

This chain connects TRBV5-1 to TRBJ2-1, with D possibly being TRBD1 (6 bases). The CDR3 loop spans 13 amino acids. Germline CDR1 reads SGHRS; CDR2 reads YFSETQ. The V and J ends lost 4 bases and 7 bases respectively, with 12 bases between them. CDR3 in DNA: TGCGCCAGCAGCCCACGGGACACAAATGAGCAGTTCTTC. Protein: CASSPRDTNEQFF.

This clone has a single count. The chain's CDR3 is CSAAYGGTQYF. CDR3 DNA: TGCAGTGCTGCATACGGGGGTACGCAGTATTTT. The rearrangement uses TRBV20-1 and TRBJ2-3; weak D call: TRBD2 (6 bases). Per germline, CDR1 DFQATT and CDR2 SNEGSKA (reference sequence). The ends were cut back, 5 bases at V and 8 bases at J, with 11 bases in the middle. The CDR3 loop spans 11 amino acids.